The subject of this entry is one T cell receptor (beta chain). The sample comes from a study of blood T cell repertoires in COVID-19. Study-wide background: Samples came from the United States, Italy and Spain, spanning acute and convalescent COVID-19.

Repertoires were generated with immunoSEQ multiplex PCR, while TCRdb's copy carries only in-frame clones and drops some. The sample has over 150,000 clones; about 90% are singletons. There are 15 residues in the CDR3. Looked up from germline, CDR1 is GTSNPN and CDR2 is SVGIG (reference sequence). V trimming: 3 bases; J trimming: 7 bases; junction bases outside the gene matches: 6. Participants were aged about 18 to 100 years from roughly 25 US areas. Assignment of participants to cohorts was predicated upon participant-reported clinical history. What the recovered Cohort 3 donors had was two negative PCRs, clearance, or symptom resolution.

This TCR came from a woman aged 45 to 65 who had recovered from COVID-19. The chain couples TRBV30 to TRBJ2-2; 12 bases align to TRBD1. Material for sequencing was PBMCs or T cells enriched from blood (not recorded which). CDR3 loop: CAWSRGTGGNGELFF. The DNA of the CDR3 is TGTGCCTGGAGCCGTGGGACAGGGGGCAACGGGGAGCTGTTTTTT.